What follows are 25 T cell receptor beta chains derived from one specimen sequenced in a study of cytomegalovirus exposure and HLA in healthy donors. 60 Vbeta and 13 Jbeta primers were used in PCR. Measured with immunoSEQ multiplex PCR; TCRdb has only the in-frame clones, and not every one. The sample has about 150,000 clones, roughly 80% seen once. Input material: PBMCs. These receptors all come from a human donor in good health.

The CDR3, as DNA: TGTGCCAGCAGTCCCCACCTTGGGACAGGGGTTCATGGCTACACCTTC. It translates to CASSPHLGTGVHGYTF. V and J are TRBV28 and TRBJ1-2; 10 bases match TRBD1. Germline CDR1 MDHEN, CDR2 SYDVKM. Trimming at V came to 5 bases and at J to 6 bases, leaving 12 bases not matched to a gene. The CDR3 sequence is 16 residues long.

V gene TRBV18 combines with J gene TRBJ2-1; D not certain. The CDR3 is 16 residues long. The V end lost 0 bases, the J end lost 3 bases, and 12 bases lay between the germline ends. The V gene's germline CDR1 is KGHSH and CDR2 LQKENI. The CDR3, as DNA: TGTGCCAGCTCACCACCGAATTCAGGCGTCTACAATGAGCAGTTCTTC. As protein: CASSPPNSGVYNEQFF.

In nucleotides, the CDR3 is TGTGCCAGCAGCGGGACAGGCTCCTACGAGCAGTACTTC. It encodes CASSGTGSYEQYF. The chain is built from TRBV5-5 and TRBJ2-7; 8 nucleotides line up with TRBD1. This CDR3 spans 13 amino acids. CDR1 and CDR2 from the germline V gene are SGHKS and YYEKEE (reference sequence). The junction had 0 bases not matched to a gene; V was cut back by 4 bases and J by 0 bases.

The chain uses TRBV4-1 and TRBJ2-1; 12 bases map to TRBD2. The CDR3 extends over 16 amino acids. Unmatched junction bases numbered 5, after V lost 2 bases and J lost 6 bases. Germline V lookup: CDR1 MGHRA, CDR2 YSYEKL. CDR3 amino acids: CASSQPGLAGANEQFF. Written as DNA, the CDR3 is TGCGCCAGCAGCCAACCGGGACTAGCGGGTGCCAATGAGCAGTTCTTC.

CDR3 sequence reads: CASSLTGTDTQYF. CDR3 nucleotides: TGTGCCAGCAGCCTGACAGGCACAGATACGCAGTATTTT. V usage is TRBV5-6 and J usage is TRBJ2-3; TRBD1 is a possible D gene (5 bases). Germline V gene sequence: CDR1 SGHDT, CDR2 YYEEEE. V was pared by 4 bases and J by 1 base, with 7 bases between. CDR3 length: 13 amino acids.

J is TRBJ1-5 and V is TRBV4-1; 8 bases fit TRBD1. V trimming: 3 bases; J trimming: 3 bases; junction bases outside the gene matches: 10. This CDR3 region has 17 residues. Germline V gives CDR1 MGHRA, CDR2 YSYEKL. The CDR3, as DNA: TGCGCCAGCAGCCACCCCGGACAGGGATTAATCAATCAGCCCCAGCATTTT. It translates to CASSHPGQGLINQPQHF.

The chain employs TRBV7-9 and TRBJ2-7, with D possibly TRBD2 on 6 matching bases. The length of the CDR3 is 13 residues. V was clipped by 6 bases and J by 3 bases, with 12 bases between them. The V gene's germline CDR1 is SEHNR and CDR2 FQNEAQ (reference sequence). The CDR3 coding sequence is TGTGCCAGCAGACCGCTCGGGAGCTACGAGCAGTACTTC. It specifies CASRPLGSYEQYF.

This clone has a single count. The chain joins TRBV9 to TRBJ2-3; D perhaps matches TRBD2 (5 bases). The germline gives CDR1 SGDLS, CDR2 YYNGEE. Trimming left V 0 bases short and J 0 bases short, with 11 bases between. CDR3 length equals 16 residues. DNA of the CDR3: TGTGCCAGCAGCGTAGGGGCCGGGGAGAGCACAGATACGCAGTATTTT. Protein sequence: CASSVGAGESTDTQYF. Variable domain in full (rest from reference TRBV9 and TRBJ2-3): DSGVTQTPKHLITATGQRVTLRCSPRSGDLSVYWYQQSLDQGLQFLIQYYNGEERAKGNILERFSAQQFPDLHSELNLSSLELGDSALYFCASSVGAGESTDTQYFGPGTRLTVL.

The chain uses TRBV5-6 and TRBJ1-5; D is unresolved. This CDR3 is built from 15 residues. The V end was cut by 4 bases, the J end by 0 bases, with 11 bases between. Germline CDR1 reads SGHDT; CDR2 reads YYEEEE. CDR3 residues: CASSQQLYSNQPQHF. The CDR3 nucleotides read TGTGCCAGCAGCCAACAGCTTTATAGCAATCAGCCCCAGCATTTT.

V and J are TRBV28 and TRBJ1-3; D unclear. This CDR3 is 14 amino acids long. Deletions cut 8 bases from V and 8 bases from J, with 19 bases between. Germline CDR1 and CDR2: MDHEN and SYDVKM. CDR3 sequence: CASHPPARSDTIYF. The DNA of the CDR3 is TGTGCCAGCCACCCGCCCGCACGGAGCGACACCATATATTTT.

The V and J genes are TRBV10-3 and TRBJ2-7, with D perhaps TRBD1 (6 bases). V was clipped by 0 bases and J by 1 base, with 19 bases between them. The CDR3 spans 18 residues. Germline assignment: CDR1 ENHRY and CDR2 SYGVKD. CDR3: CAISESFTVGTTSYEQYF. The CDR3 DNA follows: TGTGCCATCAGTGAGTCGTTTACAGTAGGGACAACATCCTACGAGCAGTACTTC.

This clone was detected a few times. This chain links TRBV30 with TRBJ1-1; 8 nucleotides match TRBD1. The CDR3 has 13 residues. V lost 5 bases, J lost 4 bases, and 6 bases stayed unmatched. CDR1 and CDR2 (germline): GTSNPN, SVGIG (reference sequence). The CDR3 DNA is TGTGCCTGGTGGCAGGGGGCGGTCACTGAAGCTTTCTTT. Residues: CAWWQGAVTEAFF.

The chain has TRBV4-1 and TRBJ2-1; 12 positions agree with TRBD2. The CDR3 spans 16 residues. The germline V gene encodes CDR1 MGHRA and CDR2 YSYEKL. Unmatched junction bases numbered 6, after V lost 8 bases and J lost 1 base. CDR3 residues: CASGLAGGGSYNEQFF. DNA for the CDR3: TGCGCCAGCGGCCTAGCGGGAGGGGGGTCCTACAATGAGCAGTTCTTC.

The rearrangement uses TRBV29-1 and TRBJ1-4; 7 bases fit TRBD1. V trimming: 6 bases; J trimming: 8 bases; junction bases outside the gene matches: 12. The CDR3 spans 14 residues. Germline loops: CDR1 SQVTM, CDR2 ANQGSEA. The CDR3 DNA reads TGCAGCGTCGATGAAGGGGGCGCGGGGGAAAAACTGTTTTTT. This gives the protein CSVDEGGAGEKLFF.

The V gene is TRBV28, the J gene TRBJ1-5, with D unclear. The V gene's germline CDR1 is MDHEN and CDR2 SYDVKM. V shed 5 bases and J shed 3 bases, with 11 bases lying between them. The CDR3 sequence is 14 residues long. The CDR3 region is CASSNTIPNQPQHF. For the CDR3, the DNA is TGTGCCAGCAGTAACACCATCCCCAATCAGCCCCAGCATTTT.

V and J are TRBV14 and TRBJ2-3, with 7 positions matching TRBD2. This CDR3 has 15 amino acids. Germline CDR1 is SGHDN and CDR2 is FVKESK. V gave up 4 bases and J gave up 4 bases; unmatched junction bases: 8. CDR3 amino acids: CASSRGLVLADTQYF. In nucleotides, the CDR3 is TGTGCCAGCAGCCGCGGACTAGTCCTCGCAGATACGCAGTATTTT. Looking up the rest from reference TRBV14 and TRBJ2-3 gives the full variable domain: EAGVTQFPSHSVIEKGQTVTLRCDPISGHDNLYWYRRVMGKEIKFLLHFVKESKQDESGMPNNRFLAERTGGTYSTLKVQPAELEDSGVYFCASSRGLVLADTQYFGPGTRLTVL.

The gene calls are TRBV5-1 and TRBJ1-1, with 7 nucleotides matching TRBD1. The CDR3 runs to 15 residues. Germline CDR1 is SGHRS and CDR2 is YFSETQ. The V gene end was trimmed by 0 bases and the J gene end by 1 base; junction bases not matched to a gene: 3. The CDR3 here is CASSLGDRTNTEAFF. The CDR3 DNA sequence: TGCGCCAGCAGCTTGGGGGACAGAACGAACACTGAAGCTTTCTTT.

The rearrangement uses TRBV11-2 and TRBJ1-1, with D unclear. Germline V gene lookup returns CDR1 SGHAT and CDR2 FQNNGV. The CDR3 is made up of 14 amino acids. Trimming removed 7 bases at V and 1 base at J, with 13 bases between. CDR3 coding DNA: TGTGCCAGCATCCCCCGCGGGCCGAACACTGAAGCTTTCTTT. It yields the protein CASIPRGPNTEAFF.

The gene calls are TRBV5-6 and TRBJ2-7; tentatively, D is TRBD1 (6 bases). The CDR3 length is 13 residues. The germline CDR1 and CDR2 sequences are SGHDT and YYEEEE. V gave up 0 bases and J gave up 3 bases, with 7 bases separating them. In DNA form, the CDR3 reads TGTGCCAGCAGCTTGGACAGGGACTACGAGCAGTACTTC. Its protein is CASSLDRDYEQYF.

V usage is TRBV18 and J usage is TRBJ2-7; 7 positions agree with TRBD1. V lost 3 bases to trimming and J lost 5 bases; unmatched junction nucleotides: 7. The CDR3 length is 14 residues. Looked up from germline, CDR1 is KGHSH and CDR2 is LQKENI. In DNA, the CDR3 is TGTGCCAGCTCACCGGGACAGTATTCCGACGAGCAGTACTTC. Protein sequence: CASSPGQYSDEQYF.

The chain recombines TRBV6-5 with TRBJ2-1; D perhaps matches TRBD2 (5 bases). The V gene's germline CDR1 is MNHEY and CDR2 SVGAGI. Trimming removed 4 bases from V and 4 bases from J, with 11 bases in between. CDR3 length: 14 residues. The CDR3, as DNA: TGTGCCAGCAGTTCCCTTCCGGGATACAATGAGCAGTTCTTC. Its translation: CASSSLPGYNEQFF.

A remark on this clone: Within the sample, other DNA sequences also encode this same CDR3. The chain couples TRBV12-5 to TRBJ2-3; D gene ambiguous. V was cut by 2 bases and J by 1 base, with 4 bases left in between. The CDR3 totals 13 residues. CDR1 is LGHNT and CDR2 is FRNRAP in the germline V gene. The CDR3 is CASGLSGTDTQYF. As DNA, the CDR3 is TGTGCTAGTGGTTTGTCAGGCACAGATACGCAGTATTTT.

The chain uses TRBV11-2 and TRBJ2-7; no definite D call. There are 11 residues in the CDR3. Germline CDR1 reads SGHAT; CDR2 reads FQNNGV. Trimming removed 2 bases from V and 3 bases from J, with 2 bases in between. CDR3 nucleotide sequence: TGTGCCAGCAGCTTACTCTACGAGCAGTACTTC. Translated: CASSLLYEQYF.

In DNA, the CDR3 is TGTGCCAGCAGTCGAGCATCGGAGCAGTTCTTC. Residues: CASSRASEQFF. This chain uses TRBV6-1 with TRBJ2-1; D gene unclear. Germline V gene lookup returns CDR1 MNHNS and CDR2 SASEGT. Trimming stripped 5 bases from V and 10 bases from J, with 9 bases between. The CDR3 has 11 residues.

The chain is built from TRBV7-9 and TRBJ2-5; perhaps TRBD1 as D (5 bases). Germline V gives CDR1 SEHNR, CDR2 FQNEAQ (reference sequence). This CDR3 has 13 residues. Trimming removed 5 bases at V and 5 bases at J, with 12 bases between. The CDR3 is CASSGAHWETQYF. CDR3 DNA sequence: TGTGCCAGCAGCGGGGCCCATTGGGAGACCCAGTACTTC.